A selection of T cell receptor beta chains follows, all from one sample in a study of Siglec-9 on CD8 T cells in melanoma. Using immunoSEQ multiplex PCR, the repertoire was profiled, and TCRdb retains in-frame clones only, with some absent. The repertoire holds 25,000 to 30,000 clones, with 75% to 85% as singletons. Sequences were obtained from Siglec-9- CD8+ T cells sorted from blood. The receptor source for this set is a human donor in good health. The conserved cysteine and the conserved F or W are not part of the CDR3 here. Fields, in order: V gene, J gene, CDR3 protein.

>TRBV4-1|TRBJ2-1
ASSQVGTSGNEQF
>TRBV30|TRBJ2-3
AWSVVAHSTDTQY
>TRBV6-5|TRBJ2-1
ASSYSRQGADEQF
>TRBV27|TRBJ2-2
ASSFRGVGNTGELF
>TRBV11-2|TRBJ2-7
ASSLVGTGNYEQY
>TRBV5-1|TRBJ2-3
ASSWGEDTDTQY
>TRBV5-8|TRBJ1-4
ASSARTAYNEKLF
>TRBV19|TRBJ2-3
ASSIGYSTDTQY
>TRBV5-6|TRBJ1-5
ASSWGGRPQH
>TRBV19|TRBJ1-1
ASRIGTGGLTEAF
>TRBV5-6|TRBJ2-7
ASSVPGAAGDEQY
>TRBV9|TRBJ1-1
ASSGVGRGGVNTEAF
>TRBV7-9|TRBJ2-5
ASSLFGVQETQY
>TRBV5-1|TRBJ2-6
ASSLASGYGANVLT
>TRBV27|TRBJ1-2
ASSLQGNYGYT
>TRBV6-6|TRBJ2-3
ASGDGYTDTQY
>TRBV6-5|TRBJ1-1
ASSYNGGLAEAF
>TRBV4-1|TRBJ2-7
ASSQADRSAYEQY
>TRBV7-9|TRBJ2-3
ASSFSTDTQY